This T cell receptor (beta chain) was recorded in a study of shared clonotypes between healthy human individuals. Points from the study as a whole: Clonotype sharing among donors was expected to depend on sequencing depth. In this cohort, only blood was sampled, and tissue repertoires likely differ.

All the donors were Caucasian adults who lived in Nashville, Tennessee. The protocol was immunoSEQ multiplex PCR, while the TCRdb copy is restricted to in-frame clones and leaves out a portion. Here the sample spans more than 2,000,000 clones, approximately 95% being singletons. The germline V and J ends were trimmed by 6 bases and 3 bases, with 11 bases remaining between them. The CDR3 runs to 13 residues. Germline CDR1 reads MNHEY; CDR2 reads SVGAGI. About this clone itself: Its specificity is not known.

This receptor was taken from a man younger than 35 in good health. Some clones in this sample may be carry-over from other donors' samples. The gene calls are TRBV6-5 and TRBJ1-1; D is possibly TRBD1 (6 bases). Specimen: naive CD4+ T cells from PBMCs. As for subset: CD45RA+ positively selected. The CDR3 nucleotides read TGTGCCAGCAGCCGAAACAGGGACACTGAAGCTTTCTTT. Amino acid sequence: CASSRNRDTEAFF.